This T cell receptor (beta chain) appears in the sequencing data of a study of blood T cells in healthy people across ages. Germline assignment: CDR1 ENHRY and CDR2 SYGVKD. Trimming removed 4 bases at V and 6 bases at J, with 13 bases between. The CDR3 is 13 residues long. Each donor supplied roughly 9.2 milliliters of peripheral blood. No fewer than 5.5 micrograms of total RNA were isolated from every sample. Sample-barcoded 5' priming and a J-beta primer mix drove a second PCR of about 6 to 12 cycles. Individual samples furnished no less than 2.5 million CDR3-containing paired-end reads apiece. TCRdb ran MiXCR on the 5' RACE reads and lists one entry per CDR3 protein. Of some 560,000 distinct CDR3 sequences listed, about a quarter were seen once; the top ten hold approximately 4%. The same sample was also studied in work on T cells of mothers and their children.

V usage is TRBV10-3 and J usage is TRBJ2-7; a possible D gene is TRBD2 (7 bases). The source of this sequence is a boy aged 2-9 years in good health. The sequencing sample was made of blood. The CDR3 DNA reads TGTGCCATCAGTGTCGGGGGGCAAGGCGAGCAGTACTTC. Its protein product is CAISVGGQGEQYF.